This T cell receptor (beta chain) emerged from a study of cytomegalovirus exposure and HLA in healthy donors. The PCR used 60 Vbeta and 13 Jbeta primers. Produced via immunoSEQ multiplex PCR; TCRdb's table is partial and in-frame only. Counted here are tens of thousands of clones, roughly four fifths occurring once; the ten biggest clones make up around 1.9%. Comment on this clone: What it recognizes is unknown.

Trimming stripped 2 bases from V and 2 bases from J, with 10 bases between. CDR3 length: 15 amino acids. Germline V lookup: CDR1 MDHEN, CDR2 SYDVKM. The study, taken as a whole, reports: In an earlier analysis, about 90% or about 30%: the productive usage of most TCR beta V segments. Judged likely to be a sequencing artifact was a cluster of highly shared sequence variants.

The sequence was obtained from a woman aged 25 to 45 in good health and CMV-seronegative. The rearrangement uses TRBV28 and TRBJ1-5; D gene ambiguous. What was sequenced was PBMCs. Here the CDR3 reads CASSLTPEGNQPQHF. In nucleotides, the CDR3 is TGTGCCAGCAGTTTAACGCCCGAGGGCAATCAGCCCCAGCATTTT.